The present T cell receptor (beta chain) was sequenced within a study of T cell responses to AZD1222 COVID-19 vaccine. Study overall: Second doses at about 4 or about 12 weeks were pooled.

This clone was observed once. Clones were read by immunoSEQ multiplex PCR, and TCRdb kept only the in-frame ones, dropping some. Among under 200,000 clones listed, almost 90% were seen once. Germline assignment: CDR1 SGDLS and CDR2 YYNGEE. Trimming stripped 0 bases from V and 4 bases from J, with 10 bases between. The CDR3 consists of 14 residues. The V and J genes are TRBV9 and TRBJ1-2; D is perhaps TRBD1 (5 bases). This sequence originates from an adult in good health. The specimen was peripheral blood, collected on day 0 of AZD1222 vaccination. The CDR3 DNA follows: TGTGCCAGCAGCGTAGGGGGCTTCAGCTATGGCTACACCTTC. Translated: CASSVGGFSYGYTF. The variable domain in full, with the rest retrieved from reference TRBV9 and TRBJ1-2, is DSGVTQTPKHLITATGQRVTLRCSPRSGDLSVYWYQQSLDQGLQFLIQYYNGEERAKGNILERFSAQQFPDLHSELNLSSLELGDSALYFCASSVGGFSYGYTFGSGTRLTVV.